These T cell receptor beta chains were read from a single sample in a study of blood T cell repertoires in COVID-19. Generated by immunoSEQ multiplex PCR, the TCRdb table keeps only in-frame clones and is missing some. The table records 210,000 or so clones, about 90% of them present only once. The source material was peripheral blood. These receptors were collected from a man aged 35-49 years with active or convalescent COVID-19. Both conserved end residues are part of each CDR3. A D gene is named only where the DNA matches it firmly. Part of the rows lack a size; the others show once, few, many or a class for expanded clones.

V gene	clone size	D gene	J gene	CDR3 protein	CDR3 DNA
TRBV30	-	-	TRBJ1-6	CAWRARIPSSYNSPLHF	TGTGCCTGGAGGGCCAGGATACCGAGCTCCTATAATTCACCCCTCCACTTT
TRBV27	-	TRBD1	TRBJ1-2	CASSTRTGGPGYTF	TGTGCCAGCAGTACCCGCACAGGGGGCCCAGGCTACACCTTC
TRBV27	once	-	TRBJ2-2	CASSLLGSGTGELFF	TGTGCCAGCAGTTTATTGGGCTCCGGCACCGGGGAGCTGTTTTTT
TRBV19	-	-	TRBJ1-2	CASRQLRGNNYGYTF	TGTGCCAGTAGGCAGCTAAGAGGGAACAACTATGGCTACACCTTC
TRBV6-6	-	TRBD2	TRBJ2-7	CASSDTSGRADEQYF	TGTGCCAGCAGTGATACTAGCGGGAGGGCCGATGAGCAGTACTTC
TRBV3-1/TRBV3-2	-	TRBD1	TRBJ1-3	CASSHRRAIRGLSGNTIYF	TGTGCCAGCAGCCACCGTCGGGCAATAAGGGGGCTTTCTGGAAACACCATATATTTT
TRBV27	-	TRBD1	TRBJ1-1	CASSLWGTGGGTEAFF	TGTGCCAGCAGTTTATGGGGGACAGGGGGAGGCACTGAAGCTTTCTTT
TRBV28	-	TRBD2	TRBJ2-2	CASSHSLAGGPNTGELFF	TGTGCCAGCAGCCACTCGCTAGCGGGGGGGCCGAACACCGGGGAGCTGTTTTTT
TRBV11-1	few	TRBD2	TRBJ2-1	CASSTRTSGGYNEQFF	TGTGCCAGCAGCACCAGGACTAGCGGGGGGTACAATGAGCAGTTCTTC
TRBV28	few	-	TRBJ1-5	CASIPGQLSSAAQHF	TGTGCCAGCATCCCCGGACAGCTTTCATCAGCGGCCCAGCATTTT
TRBV2	-	-	TRBJ1-2	CASSGEGYGYTF	TGTGCCAGCAGTGGGGAGGGCTATGGCTACACCTTC
TRBV4-1	few	TRBD2	TRBJ2-7	CASSRGTSGSSYEQYF	TGCGCCAGCAGCCGCGGGACTAGCGGGAGCTCCTACGAGCAGTACTTC
TRBV6-4	-	TRBD2	TRBJ2-1	CASSDPGGRDDNEQFF	TGTGCCAGCAGTGACCCGGGGGGGAGGGATGACAATGAGCAGTTCTTC
TRBV18	-	-	TRBJ2-7	CASSPKSSYEQYF	TGTGCCAGCTCACCAAAGAGCTCCTACGAGCAGTACTTC
TRBV14	-	-	TRBJ2-1	CASSQGWTPPISYNEQFF	TGTGCCAGCAGCCAAGGCTGGACTCCTCCTATCTCCTACAATGAGCAGTTCTTC
TRBV5-1	-	TRBD2	TRBJ2-1	CASSFPASGVSSSYNEQFF	TGCGCCAGCAGCTTCCCGGCTAGCGGGGTTTCGAGCTCCTACAATGAGCAGTTCTTC
TRBV6-5	-	TRBD1	TRBJ1-1	CASSYTRQGRITEAFF	TGTGCCAGCAGTTACACTAGACAGGGTAGGATTACTGAAGCTTTCTTT
TRBV7-8	once	-	TRBJ1-1	CASSFAARQVNTEAFF	TGTGCCAGCAGCTTCGCCGCGAGACAGGTTAACACTGAAGCTTTCTTT
TRBV5-1	-	-	TRBJ2-7	CASSLPGVTYEQYF	TGCGCCAGCAGCCTTCCGGGGGTTACCTACGAGCAGTACTTC
TRBV6-2/TRBV6-3	-	-	TRBJ2-7	CASSYPRGYEQYF	TGTGCCAGCAGTTACCCTAGAGGCTACGAGCAGTACTTC
TRBV30	-	TRBD2	TRBJ2-1	CAWSVSSGSEQFF	TGTGCCTGGAGTGTATCTAGCGGGAGCGAGCAGTTCTTC
TRBV28	-	-	TRBJ2-1	CASSSLADTVYNEQFF	TGTGCCAGCAGTTCGTTGGCTGACACCGTCTACAATGAGCAGTTCTTC
TRBV18	many	-	TRBJ1-1	CASSPTGGAGPEAFF	TGTGCCAGCTCACCAACGGGGGGCGCCGGGCCTGAAGCTTTCTTT
TRBV12-3/TRBV12-4	-	-	TRBJ1-5	CASRGSSNQPQHF	TGTGCCAGCAGGGGCAGTAGCAATCAGCCCCAGCATTTT
TRBV4-1	-	-	TRBJ2-7	CASSQASDTTYEQYF	TGCGCCAGCAGCCAAGCCTCGGACACAACCTACGAGCAGTACTTC
TRBV10-2	-	TRBD1	TRBJ2-7	CATAGQGVKQYF	TGCGCCACTGCCGGACAGGGAGTAAAGCAGTACTTC
TRBV29-1	-	-	TRBJ1-1	CSVELLGFLGGTEAFF	TGCAGCGTTGAACTTCTCGGATTTCTGGGAGGCACTGAAGCTTTCTTT
TRBV7-9	once	-	TRBJ1-4	CASSRPRGGEKLFF	TGTGCCAGCAGCCGACCCCGAGGAGGGGAAAAACTGTTTTTT
TRBV7-8	few	-	TRBJ2-3	CASSLAGQGGAKYF	TGTGCCAGCAGCTTAGCGGGGCAGGGGGGAGCTAAGTATTTT
TRBV11-2	once	-	TRBJ2-7	CASSTPTGGQVTYEQYF	TGTGCCAGCAGCACCCCCACAGGTGGACAAGTTACCTACGAGCAGTACTTC
TRBV9	-	-	TRBJ1-4	CASSAGVPDEKLFF	TGTGCCAGCAGCGCAGGGGTCCCGGATGAAAAACTGTTTTTT
TRBV25-1	once	-	TRBJ1-3	CASSDPESDSGNTIYF	TGTGCCAGCAGTGATCCAGAAAGCGACTCTGGAAACACCATATATTTT
TRBV9	-	-	TRBJ2-2	CASSVIGHGELFF	TGTGCCAGCAGCGTAATTGGGCATGGAGAGCTGTTTTTT
TRBV10-1	once	TRBD1	TRBJ1-1	CASSPRQGWTEAFF	TGCGCCAGCAGTCCAAGACAGGGGTGGACTGAAGCTTTCTTT
TRBV2	-	TRBD1	TRBJ1-1	CASLSGGNPEAFF	TGTGCCAGCCTATCAGGGGGGAATCCTGAAGCTTTCTTT